Listed below are T cell receptor beta chains from one sample, sequenced in a study of T cell repertoires in cytomegalovirus infection. TCRdb reprocessed the reads with MiXCR, giving one entry per CDR3 protein. The sample has 480,000 or so distinct CDR3 sequences, approximately 10% seen once. Sequencing input: PBMCs. The receptors here all came from a human donor in good health (CMV status not recorded). Some clones in this sample may be carry-over from other donors' samples. Each CDR3 is given with its conserved first and last residue. The order of the fields is V gene, clone size, D gene, J gene, CDR3 DNA, CDR3 protein. The D gene is left open where the match is weak. Expanded clones are given a class, and other clones once, few, many or no size at all.

v_gene: TRBV28; abundance: few; d_gene: -; j_gene: TRBJ2-1; CDR3nt: TGTGCCAGCAGTTTGCTAGGTAGGGGTTCCTACAATGAGCAGTTCTTC; CDR3aa: CASSLLGRGSYNEQFF
v_gene: TRBV20-1; abundance: few; d_gene: -; j_gene: TRBJ1-5; CDR3nt: TGCAGTGCCAGAAGGGGGGGGGCGGGTAGCAATCAGCCCCAGCATTTT; CDR3aa: CSARRGGAGSNQPQHF
v_gene: TRBV20-1; abundance: -; d_gene: -; j_gene: TRBJ2-1; CDR3nt: TGCGCTTGTTTAGGGGGGGGGAGAGGGACCTACAATGAGCAGTTCTTC; CDR3aa: CACLGGGRGTYNEQFF
v_gene: TRBV20-1; abundance: few; d_gene: -; j_gene: TRBJ2-4; CDR3nt: TGCAGTGCTAGACCAGGGGAAGGTCTTAAAAACATTCAGTACTTC; CDR3aa: CSARPGEGLKNIQYF
v_gene: TRBV9; abundance: few; d_gene: -; j_gene: TRBJ1-2; CDR3nt: TGTGCCAGCAGCGTCGACGGAATCTATGGCTACACCTTC; CDR3aa: CASSVDGIYGYTF
v_gene: TRBV18; abundance: many; d_gene: -; j_gene: TRBJ2-1; CDR3nt: TGTGCCAGCTCATCCGACTACAATGAGCAGTTCTTC; CDR3aa: CASSSDYNEQFF
v_gene: TRBV14; abundance: many; d_gene: -; j_gene: TRBJ2-5; CDR3nt: TGTGCCAGCAGCCCTACCCTCTCGGGAGCTGGTGAGACCCAGTACTTC; CDR3aa: CASSPTLSGAGETQYF
v_gene: TRBV20-1; abundance: -; d_gene: TRBD2; j_gene: TRBJ2-1; CDR3nt: TGCAGTGCTAGGGCTAGCGGGAGAGATGAGCAGTTCTTC; CDR3aa: CSARASGRDEQFF
v_gene: TRBV12-3/TRBV12-4; abundance: few; d_gene: -; j_gene: TRBJ1-5; CDR3nt: TGTGCCAGCAGTAATCCAGGGGAGAGGCAGCCCCAGCATTTT; CDR3aa: CASSNPGERQPQHF
v_gene: TRBV15; abundance: few; d_gene: TRBD2; j_gene: TRBJ2-3; CDR3nt: TGTGCCACCAGCAGAGCGGGAGGTGTGACAGATACGCAGTATTTT; CDR3aa: CATSRAGGVTDTQYF
v_gene: TRBV15; abundance: -; d_gene: -; j_gene: TRBJ2-5; CDR3nt: TGTGCCACCAGCACCCCTCCTGAGACCCAGTACTTC; CDR3aa: CATSTPPETQYF
v_gene: TRBV7-9; abundance: many; d_gene: -; j_gene: TRBJ2-5; CDR3nt: TGTGCCAGCAGCCCAGGGTGGGGCCAACTCCAAGAGACCCAGTACTTC; CDR3aa: CASSPGWGQLQETQYF
v_gene: TRBV12-3/TRBV12-4; abundance: -; d_gene: -; j_gene: TRBJ1-3; CDR3nt: TGTGCCAGCAGTTTAGTGGCCCTGGGTTGGGGAAACACCATATATTTT; CDR3aa: CASSLVALGWGNTIYF
v_gene: TRBV4-2; abundance: few; d_gene: TRBD2; j_gene: TRBJ2-3; CDR3nt: TGTGCCAGCAGCCAGACGTTAGCGGGGGCGTGGGATACGCAGTATTTT; CDR3aa: CASSQTLAGAWDTQYF
v_gene: TRBV20-1; abundance: -; d_gene: -; j_gene: TRBJ2-4; CDR3nt: TGCAGTGCTCTTGACAGGCTAGCCAAAAACATTCAGTACTTC; CDR3aa: CSALDRLAKNIQYF
v_gene: TRBV12-3/TRBV12-4; abundance: many; d_gene: -; j_gene: TRBJ2-7; CDR3nt: TGTGCCAGCAGGGTAAACTACGAGCAGTACTTC; CDR3aa: CASRVNYEQYF
v_gene: TRBV6-1; abundance: -; d_gene: -; j_gene: TRBJ1-1; CDR3nt: TGTGCCAGCAGAACGGGACGATTGACTGAAGCTTTCTTT; CDR3aa: CASRTGRLTEAFF
v_gene: TRBV6-6; abundance: -; d_gene: -; j_gene: TRBJ1-2; CDR3nt: TGTGCCAGCAGTTACTCGGTGGGCGAGGCCAACTATGGCTACACCTTC; CDR3aa: CASSYSVGEANYGYTF
v_gene: TRBV7-2; abundance: many; d_gene: -; j_gene: TRBJ2-5; CDR3nt: TGTGCCAGCAGAGCGGACACAAACCAAGAGACCCAGTACTTC; CDR3aa: CASRADTNQETQYF
v_gene: TRBV18; abundance: few; d_gene: -; j_gene: TRBJ2-3; CDR3nt: TGTGCCAGCTCACCCGGAGGTGTCTATACGCAGTATTTT; CDR3aa: CASSPGGVYTQYF
v_gene: TRBV18; abundance: few; d_gene: TRBD1; j_gene: TRBJ1-2; CDR3nt: TGTGCCAGCTCACATGACAGGGATGATGGCTACACCTTC; CDR3aa: CASSHDRDDGYTF
v_gene: TRBV10-3; abundance: once; d_gene: -; j_gene: TRBJ2-5; CDR3nt: TGTGCCATCAGTGAGTCGAGAATTGGCGGCCAAGAGACCCAGTACTTC; CDR3aa: CAISESRIGGQETQYF
v_gene: TRBV5-4; abundance: few; d_gene: TRBD2; j_gene: TRBJ2-1; CDR3nt: TGTGCCAGCAGGGGGGGCGGGACTAGCAGGAATGAGCAGTTCTTC; CDR3aa: CASRGGGTSRNEQFF
v_gene: TRBV9; abundance: few; d_gene: -; j_gene: TRBJ1-4; CDR3nt: TGTGCCAGCAGCCGAGACGGGACAACTAATGAAAAACTGTTTTTT; CDR3aa: CASSRDGTTNEKLFF
v_gene: TRBV13; abundance: -; d_gene: TRBD2; j_gene: TRBJ2-5; CDR3nt: TGTGCCAGCAGCCGCAATGGGGGGGGGGAGACCCAGTACTTC; CDR3aa: CASSRNGGGETQYF
v_gene: TRBV19; abundance: many; d_gene: -; j_gene: TRBJ2-2; CDR3nt: TGTGCCAGTCCGGCTAAGGGTAGCGGGGAGCTGTTTTTT; CDR3aa: CASPAKGSGELFF
v_gene: TRBV7-9; abundance: many; d_gene: -; j_gene: TRBJ1-3; CDR3nt: TGTGCCAGCAGTAATTATGGGCAGAGCTCTGGAAACACCATATATTTT; CDR3aa: CASSNYGQSSGNTIYF
v_gene: TRBV28; abundance: -; d_gene: TRBD1; j_gene: TRBJ1-4; CDR3nt: TGTGCCAGCAGCCCAGTTTTTGGGGGGGCTCAGGGGGCGGCAGAAAAACTGTTTTTT; CDR3aa: CASSPVFGGAQGAAEKLFF
v_gene: TRBV6-6; abundance: many; d_gene: -; j_gene: TRBJ1-2; CDR3nt: TGTGCCAGCAGTTACTCCGGCGGAGCTAACTATGGCTACACCTTC; CDR3aa: CASSYSGGANYGYTF
v_gene: TRBV28; abundance: -; d_gene: -; j_gene: TRBJ2-1; CDR3nt: TGTGCCAGCAGGGGGCTGGACAATGAGCAGTTCTTC; CDR3aa: CASRGLDNEQFF
v_gene: TRBV6-1; abundance: many; d_gene: TRBD1; j_gene: TRBJ1-5; CDR3nt: TGTGCCAGCAGGCGGGACAGTAATTCTTATAGCAATCAGCCCCAGCATTTT; CDR3aa: CASRRDSNSYSNQPQHF
v_gene: TRBV20-1; abundance: many; d_gene: -; j_gene: TRBJ1-3; CDR3nt: TGCAGTGCCCCTCTCGCCAGGGTCGGCGGAAACACCATATATTTT; CDR3aa: CSAPLARVGGNTIYF
v_gene: TRBV14; abundance: many; d_gene: TRBD2; j_gene: TRBJ2-1; CDR3nt: TGTGCCAGCAGCCCCGGACTAGCCCTCGATGAGCAGTTCTTC; CDR3aa: CASSPGLALDEQFF
v_gene: TRBV12-5; abundance: many; d_gene: TRBD1; j_gene: TRBJ1-1; CDR3nt: TGTGCTAGTGGTTTGGCCCGGACAGGGGGCACTGAAGCTTTCTTT; CDR3aa: CASGLARTGGTEAFF
v_gene: TRBV9; abundance: few; d_gene: TRBD1; j_gene: TRBJ1-2; CDR3nt: TGTGCCAGCAGCGGTACAGGGGGCGCTCGGACTACTAACTATGGCTACACCTTC; CDR3aa: CASSGTGGARTTNYGYTF
v_gene: TRBV20-1; abundance: few; d_gene: -; j_gene: TRBJ2-1; CDR3nt: TGCAGTGCTAGAGGACGGGGGGCCTCAGGTAGCGACAATGAGCAGTTCTTC; CDR3aa: CSARGRGASGSDNEQFF
v_gene: TRBV11-2; abundance: many; d_gene: -; j_gene: TRBJ2-3; CDR3nt: TGTGCCAGCAGCCCCTCGAGGACAGCCGCCACAGATACGCAGTATTTT; CDR3aa: CASSPSRTAATDTQYF
v_gene: TRBV6-5; abundance: many; d_gene: -; j_gene: TRBJ1-2; CDR3nt: TGTGCCAGCAGTTACTCGAAGGGTGGAAACTATGGCTACACCTTC; CDR3aa: CASSYSKGGNYGYTF
v_gene: TRBV11-3; abundance: many; d_gene: TRBD2; j_gene: TRBJ2-2; CDR3nt: TGTGCCAGCACGGCGGGAGTTAACACCGGGGAGCTGTTTTTT; CDR3aa: CASTAGVNTGELFF
v_gene: TRBV10-3; abundance: few; d_gene: -; j_gene: TRBJ2-1; CDR3nt: TGTGCCATCAGGGAGTCCGTGAGGGATGAGCAGTTCTTC; CDR3aa: CAIRESVRDEQFF
v_gene: TRBV18; abundance: few; d_gene: -; j_gene: TRBJ2-1; CDR3nt: TGTGCCAGCTCTCCCTTAGCGGATCATCTCGGCAATGAGCAGTTCTTC; CDR3aa: CASSPLADHLGNEQFF
v_gene: TRBV28; abundance: few; d_gene: -; j_gene: TRBJ2-2; CDR3nt: TGTGCCAGCAGTTTAACGCCATGGAGGGGGACCGGGGAGCTGTTTTTT; CDR3aa: CASSLTPWRGTGELFF
v_gene: TRBV27; abundance: -; d_gene: -; j_gene: TRBJ2-1; CDR3nt: TGTGCCAGCAGCTTCGCCCGGACACGCAATGAGCAGTTCTTC; CDR3aa: CASSFARTRNEQFF
v_gene: TRBV7-3; abundance: few; d_gene: -; j_gene: TRBJ2-5; CDR3nt: TGTGCCAGCAGCCTCTCAGGGAGGCAAGAGACCCAGTACTTC; CDR3aa: CASSLSGRQETQYF
v_gene: TRBV20-1; abundance: -; d_gene: -; j_gene: TRBJ1-5; CDR3nt: TGCAGTGCTATGGGGGCCCCCAATCAGCCCCAGCATTTT; CDR3aa: CSAMGAPNQPQHF
v_gene: TRBV5-1; abundance: many; d_gene: TRBD2; j_gene: TRBJ2-3; CDR3nt: TGCGCCAGCAGCTGGGGAGCGGGGGCCCCCACAGATACGCAGTATTTT; CDR3aa: CASSWGAGAPTDTQYF
v_gene: TRBV6-5; abundance: many; d_gene: -; j_gene: TRBJ1-1; CDR3nt: TGTGCCAGCAGTTACTCGGGCGGAGCTGAAGCTTTCTTT; CDR3aa: CASSYSGGAEAFF
v_gene: TRBV4-2; abundance: few; d_gene: -; j_gene: TRBJ2-4; CDR3nt: TGTGCCAGCAGCCAAGGGACCGGGACCTACATTCAGTACTTC; CDR3aa: CASSQGTGTYIQYF
v_gene: TRBV7-2; abundance: many; d_gene: TRBD1; j_gene: TRBJ2-7; CDR3nt: TGTGCCAGCAGCCTAGGGGGACAGGGGTACTTC; CDR3aa: CASSLGGQGYF
v_gene: TRBV28; abundance: many; d_gene: -; j_gene: TRBJ1-4; CDR3nt: TGTGCCAGCAGTTGGACCCAGTCCACTAATGAAAAACTGTTTTTT; CDR3aa: CASSWTQSTNEKLFF
v_gene: TRBV20-1; abundance: -; d_gene: -; j_gene: TRBJ2-2; CDR3nt: TGCAGTGCTAGCGAGAGGGGGGAAACCGGGGAGCTGTTTTTT; CDR3aa: CSASERGETGELFF
v_gene: TRBV20-1; abundance: many; d_gene: -; j_gene: TRBJ2-2; CDR3nt: TGCAGTGCTAGAGAAAGACCTGGGACTTATGGTATTACCGGGGAGCTGTTTTTT; CDR3aa: CSARERPGTYGITGELFF
v_gene: TRBV28; abundance: -; d_gene: -; j_gene: TRBJ1-2; CDR3nt: TGTGCCAGCAGTTACGTTGCAACCTATGGCTACACCTTC; CDR3aa: CASSYVATYGYTF
v_gene: TRBV5-4; abundance: many; d_gene: TRBD2; j_gene: TRBJ2-5; CDR3nt: TGTGCCAGCAGCGAGGGGAGCGGGGGGGCGGGGGAGACCCAGTACTTC; CDR3aa: CASSEGSGGAGETQYF
v_gene: TRBV20-1; abundance: many; d_gene: -; j_gene: TRBJ1-1; CDR3nt: TGCAGTGCGGCAGGGAACTTGAACACTGAAGCTTTCTTT; CDR3aa: CSAAGNLNTEAFF
v_gene: TRBV7-3; abundance: many; d_gene: -; j_gene: TRBJ1-1; CDR3nt: TGTGCCAGCAGCCCCACGGGGCAGGGACTCTTGAACACTGAAGCTTTCTTT; CDR3aa: CASSPTGQGLLNTEAFF
v_gene: TRBV7-2; abundance: many; d_gene: TRBD1; j_gene: TRBJ1-1; CDR3nt: TGTGCCAGCAGGTGGGACAGGTTCATGAACACTGAAGCTTTCTTT; CDR3aa: CASRWDRFMNTEAFF
v_gene: TRBV20-1; abundance: -; d_gene: -; j_gene: TRBJ2-7; CDR3nt: TGCAGTGCCTCGGAAACAGCCCGCTACGAGCAGTACTTC; CDR3aa: CSASETARYEQYF
v_gene: TRBV20-1; abundance: few; d_gene: TRBD1; j_gene: TRBJ2-7; CDR3nt: TGCAGTGCTAGAGAGGTCGACAGGGCGATGGGCTACGAGCAGTACTTC; CDR3aa: CSAREVDRAMGYEQYF
v_gene: TRBV4-1; abundance: -; d_gene: -; j_gene: TRBJ2-3; CDR3nt: TGCGCCAGCAGCCAAGATCAATTCAAGCGTCCCGAGATTTTT; CDR3aa: CASSQDQFKRPEIF